This TCR beta chain stems from a study of blood T cell repertoires in COVID-19. Germline V gene data show CDR1 as SGHRS and CDR2 as YFSETQ. J lost 2 bases, V lost 4 bases, and 9 bases had no gene match. The CDR3 covers 15 residues. TCRdb's copy holds only in-frame clones and misses some; the assay was immunoSEQ multiplex PCR. Among around 150,000 clones listed, around 84% were seen once. The V and J genes are TRBV5-1 and TRBJ2-7, with 7 bases lining up with TRBD1. Input material: PBMCs or T cells enriched from blood (not recorded which). The source is a man between 45 and 60 years old who had recovered from COVID-19. DNA of the CDR3: TGCGCCAGCAGCCATCAACAGGGGTCCCCCTACGAGCAGTACTTC. It translates to CASSHQQGSPYEQYF.